A single TCR beta chain is shown here with its context. Its specificity is unknown. The data belong to a study of cytomegalovirus exposure and HLA in healthy donors. For the study at large: About 85 million unique TCR sequences came from HLA-typed donors in an early release. Study observations and caveats: TCR sequences were mostly rare, though some public TCRs occurred in many donors. It is likely that the observed cluster of highly shared sequence variants was a sequencing artifact. V- and J-gene trimming of TCR beta was linked (in a later analysis) to a missense DCLRE1C variant.

The PCR was carried out with 60 Vbeta primers and 13 Jbeta primers. Method: immunoSEQ multiplex PCR; TCRdb's copy keeps in-frame clones and lacks some. The table includes under 150,000 clones, 65% to 75% detected once. This CDR3 spans 13 amino acids. In germline, CDR1 is SEHNR, CDR2 FQNEAQ (reference sequence). Losses at the gene ends were 5 bases for V and 3 bases for J; bases not matched to a gene: 2. The source is a woman in her thirties or forties in good health and CMV-seropositive. Sequencing used PBMCs. The rearrangement uses TRBV7-9 and TRBJ2-7; 9 bases line up with TRBD2. This CDR3 is CASSQTSGYEQYF. The CDR3 DNA follows: TGTGCCAGCAGCCAGACTAGCGGCTACGAGCAGTACTTC.